This T cell receptor beta chain was obtained from a study of cytotoxic CD8 clonotypes in ibrutinib-treated CLL. The table came from immunoSEQ multiplex PCR; TCRdb's copy has only in-frame clones and leaves some out. Here the sample spans over 250,000 clones, around 69% being singletons. This clone was seen a single time. The CDR3 has 13 residues. Germline loops: CDR1 MNHNY, CDR2 SVGAGI (reference sequence). Trimming removed 6 bases from V and 10 bases from J; junction bases left unmatched: 3. The source material was PBMCs, sampled at disease progression, from a patient treated with ibrutinib. The TCR originated in a human donor with chronic lymphocytic leukemia. The chain couples TRBV6-6 to TRBJ2-1, with TRBD2 matching 13 bases. The CDR3, as DNA: TGTGCCAGCAGCCTACTAGCGGGGGGGGAGCAGTTCTTC. Its protein product is CASSLLAGGEQFF.